This TCR beta chain comes out of a study of cytomegalovirus exposure and HLA in healthy donors. In the PCR, 60 Vbeta and 13 Jbeta primers were used. How the authors handled the data: Some 10 million of the 60 million to 80 million unique TCR beta chains counted in a later analysis were shared. Profiling relied on immunoSEQ multiplex PCR, and the TCRdb table lists in-frame clones only, not all of them. The V and J calls and clone size are taken from that table; D and trimming were inferred from the DNA. The data contain 70,000 to 90,000 clones, approximately 71% of them singletons. Broader study findings: For TCR beta chains, V- and J-gene trimming was later linked to a missense DCLRE1C variant. Data from an earlier analysis indicated that most TCR beta V segments were productive either about 90% or about 30% of the time. For cytomegalovirus status, the classifier reportedly gave diagnoses with high specificity and sensitivity.

About this clone itself: Its antigen is not known.

Germline V CDR1 and CDR2: SGHVS, FNYEAQ. The V and J ends lost 0 bases and 4 bases respectively, with 18 bases between them. This CDR3 is built from 17 residues. The sequencing input was PBMCs. This chain joins TRBV7-6 and TRBJ1-2; D might be TRBD1 (5 bases). This sequence was found in a man aged 35 to 55 in good health and CMV-seronegative. The CDR3 region is CASSLASGGVGAYGYTF. CDR3 in DNA: TGTGCCAGCAGCTTAGCGTCGGGGGGGGTAGGGGCCTATGGCTACACCTTC. Looking up the rest from reference TRBV7-6 and TRBJ1-2 gives the full variable domain: GAGVSQSPRYKVTKRGQDVALRCDPISGHVSLYWYRQALGQGPEFLTYFNYEAQQDKSGLPNDRFSAERPEGSISTLTIQRTEQRDSAMYRCASSLASGGVGAYGYTFGSGTRLTVV.